This T cell receptor beta chain was captured by sequencing in a study of blood T cell repertoires in COVID-19. Overall study: COVID-19 samples from acute and convalescent phases originated in the United States, Italy and Spain. Nucleic acid was either cDNA or gDNA, and it came from T cells, B-cell-depleted T cells, or PBMCs.

CDR3 size: 17 residues. Germline V gene data show CDR1 as KGHSY and CDR2 as FQNENV. V trimming: 4 bases; J trimming: 14 bases; junction bases outside the gene matches: 15. In the original analysis: Nucleated cell counts were estimated from reference gene primer amplification. Method: immunoSEQ multiplex PCR; TCRdb's copy keeps in-frame clones and lacks some. That table is the source of V, J and clone size, and D and trimming were worked out from the DNA. The table has roughly 76,000 clones, 75% to 90% seen once. This rearrangement joins TRBV16 to TRBJ1-6, with 12 positions matching TRBD1. This clonotype originated in a man aged 65 to 79 with active or convalescent COVID-19. The sequenced sample was peripheral blood. CDR3 sequence: CASSLTGTGGPKSTLHF. DNA of the CDR3: TGTGCCAGCAGCCTCACCGGGACAGGGGGCCCCAAATCCACCCTCCACTTT.